This T cell receptor (beta chain) appears in the sequencing data of a study of blood T cell repertoires in COVID-19. Germline V gene lookup returns CDR1 SGHAT and CDR2 FQNNGV. The CDR3 consists of 15 residues. V lost 4 bases, J lost 9 bases, and 11 bases stayed unmatched. Authors' analysis steps: Nucleated cell number was recorded as an estimate derived from reference gene primer amplification. Only in-frame clones appear in the TCRdb table, and some are missing; sequencing was by immunoSEQ multiplex PCR. Clone size and V and J calls were adopted from that table, with D and trimming inferred from the DNA. This repertoire shows under 350,000 clones, 86% found once; its top ten account for roughly 4.2%. This clone occurred once.

The receptor's source is a woman in her thirties or forties with acute COVID-19. Sequencing was carried out using PBMCs or T cells enriched from blood (not recorded which). The rearrangement links TRBV11-2 to TRBJ1-5, with 8 bases matching TRBD1. CDR3 residues: CASSSQTGDYGPQHF. The CDR3 region has the DNA TGTGCCAGCAGCTCCCAGACAGGGGATTATGGGCCCCAGCATTTT.